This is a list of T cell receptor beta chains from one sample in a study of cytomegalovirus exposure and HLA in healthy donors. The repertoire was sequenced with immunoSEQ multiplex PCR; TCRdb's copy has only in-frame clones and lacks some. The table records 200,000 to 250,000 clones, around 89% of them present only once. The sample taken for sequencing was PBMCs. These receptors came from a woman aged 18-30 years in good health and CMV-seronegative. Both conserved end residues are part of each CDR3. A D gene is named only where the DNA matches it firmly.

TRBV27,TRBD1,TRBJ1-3,CASRPTGIGNTIYF,TGTGCCAGCAGACCGACAGGGATTGGAAACACCATATATTTT
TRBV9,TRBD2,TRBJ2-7,CASSPWRSGGLHYEQYF,TGTGCCAGCAGCCCGTGGAGGAGCGGGGGGCTCCACTACGAGCAGTACTTC
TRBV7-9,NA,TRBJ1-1,CSSRRQVISGNTEAFF,TGTTCCAGCAGGAGACAGGTTATCTCAGGGAACACTGAAGCTTTCTTT
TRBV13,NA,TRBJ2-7,CASSLGGYEQYF,TGTGCCAGCAGCTTGGGGGGCTACGAGCAGTACTTC
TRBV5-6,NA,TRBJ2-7,CASSLETGIYEQYF,TGTGCCAGCAGCCTAGAAACCGGGATCTACGAGCAGTACTTC
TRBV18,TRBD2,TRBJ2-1,CASSPPSGRNYEQFF,TGTGCCAGCTCACCACCAAGCGGGAGAAATTATGAGCAGTTCTTC
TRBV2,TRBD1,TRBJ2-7,CASSFTGAEQYF,TGTGCCAGCAGCTTCACAGGGGCCGAGCAGTACTTC
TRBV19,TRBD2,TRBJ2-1,CASTLRLAGGRNEQFF,TGTGCCAGTACCTTACGACTAGCGGGAGGGCGGAATGAGCAGTTCTTC
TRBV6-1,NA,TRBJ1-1,CASSEDAENTEAFF,TGTGCCAGCAGTGAAGATGCAGAGAACACTGAAGCTTTCTTT
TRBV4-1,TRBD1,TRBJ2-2,CASSQSGQVTSGELFF,TGCGCCAGCAGCCAGTCGGGACAGGTTACAAGCGGGGAGCTGTTTTTT
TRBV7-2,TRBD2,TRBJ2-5,CASSRGGAQETQYF,TGTGCCAGCAGCCGGGGGGGGGCCCAAGAGACCCAGTACTTC
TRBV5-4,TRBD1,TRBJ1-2,CASSLRTGSYGYTF,TGTGCCAGCAGCTTACGGACAGGGAGCTATGGCTACACCTTC
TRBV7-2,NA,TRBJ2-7,CASSLRDRTEEQYF,TGTGCCAGCAGCCTGCGAGACAGGACTGAGGAGCAGTACTTC
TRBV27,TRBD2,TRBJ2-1,CASSSFREGSYNEQFF,TGTGCCAGCAGTTCGTTCCGGGAGGGATCCTACAATGAGCAGTTCTTC
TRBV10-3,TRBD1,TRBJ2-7,CAIAGQGHVEQYF,TGTGCCATCGCGGGACAGGGTCATGTCGAGCAGTACTTC
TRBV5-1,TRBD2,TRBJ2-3,CASSRGGPRATDTQYF,TGCGCCAGCAGCCGGGGGGGTCCCAGGGCCACAGATACGCAGTATTTT
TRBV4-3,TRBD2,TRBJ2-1,CASSQDTGGVNEQFF,TGCGCCAGCAGCCAAGATACGGGGGGGGTGAATGAGCAGTTCTTC
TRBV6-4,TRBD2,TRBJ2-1,CASSDLLAGVRNEQFF,TGTGCCAGCAGTGACTTACTAGCGGGAGTAAGGAATGAGCAGTTCTTC
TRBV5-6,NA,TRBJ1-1,CASSLAGPNTEAFF,TGTGCCAGCAGCTTGGCAGGCCCGAACACTGAAGCTTTCTTT
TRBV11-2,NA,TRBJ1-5,CASSLEPGGQPQHF,TGTGCCAGCAGCTTAGAACCGGGGGGCCAGCCCCAGCATTTT
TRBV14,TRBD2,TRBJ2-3,CASSQDTGGRMADTQYF,TGTGCCAGCAGCCAAGATACGGGGGGGCGAATGGCAGATACGCAGTATTTT
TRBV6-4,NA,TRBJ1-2,CASSDQGLGYTF,TGTGCCAGCAGTGACCAGGGGCTTGGCTACACCTTC
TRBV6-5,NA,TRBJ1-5,CASSYGQFNQPQHF,TGTGCCAGCAGTTACGGACAGTTTAATCAGCCCCAGCATTTT
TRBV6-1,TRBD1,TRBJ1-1,CASSEDRDAFF,TGTGCCAGCAGTGAGGACAGGGATGCTTTCTTT
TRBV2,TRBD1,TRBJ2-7,CASSVRDRGPYEQYF,TGTGCCAGCAGCGTCAGGGACAGGGGGCCCTACGAGCAGTACTTC
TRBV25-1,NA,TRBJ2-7,CASRQGNSYEQYF,TGTGCCAGCAGACAGGGCAACTCCTACGAGCAGTACTTC
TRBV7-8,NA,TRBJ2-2,CASSLDSTGELFF,TGTGCCAGCAGCTTGGACTCCACCGGGGAGCTGTTTTTT
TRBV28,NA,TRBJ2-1,CASSSNTSPEQFF,TGTGCCAGCAGTTCAAATACTAGCCCTGAGCAGTTCTTC
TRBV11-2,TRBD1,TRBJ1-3,CASSLKTGTGLRAGNTIYF,TGTGCCAGCAGCTTGAAAACCGGGACAGGGTTAAGGGCTGGAAACACCATATATTTT
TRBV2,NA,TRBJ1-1,CASSQTLNTEAFF,TGTGCCAGCAGCCAGACACTGAACACTGAAGCTTTCTTT
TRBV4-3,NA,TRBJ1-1,CASSQIRQNTEAFF,TGCGCCAGCAGCCAGATTAGACAGAACACTGAAGCTTTCTTT
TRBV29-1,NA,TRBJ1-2,CSVEDGRGNYGYTF,TGCAGCGTTGAAGATGGGCGGGGAAACTATGGCTACACCTTC
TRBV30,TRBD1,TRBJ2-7,CAWLDRVSYEQYF,TGTGCCTGGTTGGACAGGGTCTCCTACGAGCAGTACTTC
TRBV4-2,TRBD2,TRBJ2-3,CASSQGGTSGADTQYF,TGTGCCAGCAGCCAAGGAGGGACTAGTGGGGCGGATACGCAGTATTTT
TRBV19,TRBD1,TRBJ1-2,CASSIPGTAANYGYTF,TGTGCCAGTAGTATCCCCGGGACAGCTGCTAACTATGGCTACACCTTC
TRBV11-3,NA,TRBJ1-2,CASSLYRGNGYTF,TGTGCCAGCAGCTTATATAGGGGGAATGGCTACACCTTC
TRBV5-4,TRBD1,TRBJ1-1,CASSLDRGFGAFF,TGTGCCAGCAGCTTAGACAGGGGTTTCGGAGCTTTCTTT
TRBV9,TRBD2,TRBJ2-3,CASSVEAGGYDTQYF,TGTGCCAGCAGCGTAGAGGCGGGGGGGTACGATACGCAGTATTTT
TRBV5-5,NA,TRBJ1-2,CASSLRQGLYGYTF,TGTGCCAGCAGCTTGCGGCAGGGTCTGTATGGCTACACCTTC
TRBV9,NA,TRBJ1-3,CASSAGGGGGNTIYF,TGTGCCAGCAGCGCTGGGGGGGGCGGTGGAAACACCATATATTTT
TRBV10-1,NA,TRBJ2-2,CASSGFSGENTGELFF,TGCGCCAGCAGTGGGTTTAGCGGAGAAAACACCGGGGAGCTGTTTTTT
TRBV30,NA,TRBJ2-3,CAWSVLRSTDTQYF,TGTGCCTGGAGTGTACTAAGGAGCACAGATACGCAGTATTTT
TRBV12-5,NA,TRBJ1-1,CASGSAGNTEAFF,TGTGCTAGTGGTTCCGCCGGGAACACTGAAGCTTTCTTT
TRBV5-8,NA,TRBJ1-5,CASSLPGWDQPQHF,TGTGCCAGCAGCTTGCCGGGATGGGATCAGCCCCAGCATTTT
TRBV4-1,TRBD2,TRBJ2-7,CASRPLAGGPGEQYF,TGCGCCAGCAGACCACTAGCGGGAGGGCCAGGGGAGCAGTACTTC